This T cell receptor beta chain comes out of a study of response to subunit inactivated influenza vaccine. This CDR3 spans 14 amino acids. In germline, CDR1 is DFQATT, CDR2 SNEGSKA (reference sequence). Trimming left V 7 bases short and J 4 bases short, with 17 bases between. General study results and limits: Authors suggested that a seasonal influenza vaccination recruits few new T cells each time.

This clonotype was detected a few times. Its antigen is currently unknown. TCRdb reprocessed the RT-PCR reads via MiXCR and lists one record per CDR3 protein. The table includes about 800,000 distinct CDR3 sequences, 21% detected once. The rearrangement links TRBV20-1 to TRBJ2-1, with D possibly TRBD2 on 5 matching bases. Here the sequenced sample was PBMCs from blood, taken roughly 5 days after vaccination. The receptor was derived from a man aged 50 to 60 who received an inactivated influenza vaccine. CDR3 in amino acids: CSGIYGESYNEQFF. The CDR3, as DNA: TGCAGTGGTATATACGGGGAATCTTACAATGAGCAGTTCTTC.